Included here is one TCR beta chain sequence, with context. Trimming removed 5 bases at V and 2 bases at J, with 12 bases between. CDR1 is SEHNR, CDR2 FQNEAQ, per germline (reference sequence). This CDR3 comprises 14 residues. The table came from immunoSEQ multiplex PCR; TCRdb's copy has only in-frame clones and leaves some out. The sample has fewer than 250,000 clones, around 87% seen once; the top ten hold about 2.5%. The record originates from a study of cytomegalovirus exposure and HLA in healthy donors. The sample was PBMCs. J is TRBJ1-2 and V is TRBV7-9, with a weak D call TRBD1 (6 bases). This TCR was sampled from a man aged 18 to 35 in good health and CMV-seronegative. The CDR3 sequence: CASSHGQYNYGYTF. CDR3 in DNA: TGTGCCAGCAGCCACGGACAGTACAACTATGGCTACACCTTC.